This T cell receptor (beta chain) was recorded in a study of immune evolution from preneoplasia to lung adenocarcinoma. Points from the study as a whole: Normal lung had the highest top T cell clone frequencies.

Produced via immunoSEQ multiplex PCR; TCRdb's table is partial and in-frame only. The table has roughly 2,200 clones, 60% to 80% seen once. Germline CDR1 SEHNR, CDR2 FQNEAQ (reference sequence). There are 14 residues in the CDR3. Losses at the gene ends were 5 bases for V and 7 bases for J; bases not matched to a gene: 7. Turning to this clone: Its antigen is still unknown.

The specimen sequenced was FFPE adjacent normal lung tissue. This clonotype originated in a person aged 55-79 years with lung adenocarcinoma. The chain couples TRBV7-9 to TRBJ2-1; 8 bases agree with TRBD1. CDR3 amino acids: CASSARTGWNEQFF. CDR3 bases: TGTGCCAGCAGCGCGCGGACAGGGTGGAATGAGCAGTTCTTC.